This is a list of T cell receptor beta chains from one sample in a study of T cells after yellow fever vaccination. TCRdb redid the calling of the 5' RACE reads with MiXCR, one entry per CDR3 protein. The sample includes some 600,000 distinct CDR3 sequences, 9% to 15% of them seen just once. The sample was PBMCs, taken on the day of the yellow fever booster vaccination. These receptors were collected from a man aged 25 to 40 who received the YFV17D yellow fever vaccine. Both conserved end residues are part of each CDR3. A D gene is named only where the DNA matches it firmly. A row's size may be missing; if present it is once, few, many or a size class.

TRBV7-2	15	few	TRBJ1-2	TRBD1	TGTGCCAGCAGCTTAACCCTCGGACAGGATTATGGCTACACCTTC	CASSLTLGQDYGYTF
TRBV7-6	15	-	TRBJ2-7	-	TGTGCCAGCAGCTTATCGCCAGCCGCACCTTACGAGCAGTACTTC	CASSLSPAAPYEQYF
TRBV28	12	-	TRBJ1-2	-	TGTGCCACCGAGAAAGTAGTAGGCGGCTACACCTTC	CATEKVVGGYTF
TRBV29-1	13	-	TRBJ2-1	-	TGCAGCGTTGGGCAGGTAACCTACAATGAGCAGTTCTTC	CSVGQVTYNEQFF
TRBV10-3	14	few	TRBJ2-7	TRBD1	TGTGCCATCCCCTACGGGACAGACTCATACGAGCAGTACTTC	CAIPYGTDSYEQYF
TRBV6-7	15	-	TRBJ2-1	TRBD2	TGTGCCATTAGTAGCGGGGCCCTGTCCTACAATGAGCAGTTCTTC	CAISSGALSYNEQFF
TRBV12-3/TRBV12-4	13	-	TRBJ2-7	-	TGTGCCAGTACCTACCTAGGGTTTCACGAGCAGTACTTC	CASTYLGFHEQYF
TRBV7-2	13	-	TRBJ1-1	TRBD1	TGTGCCAGCAGTCCCGGGACAGTGAGTGAAGCTTTCTTT	CASSPGTVSEAFF
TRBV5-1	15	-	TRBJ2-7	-	TGCGCCAGCAGCTCTTGGGAGAGCGGAGACTACGAGCAGTACTTC	CASSSWESGDYEQYF
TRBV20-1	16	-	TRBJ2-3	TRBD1	TGCAGTGCTAGAGATTCCGGACAGGGGGGCCGAGATACGCAGTATTTT	CSARDSGQGGRDTQYF
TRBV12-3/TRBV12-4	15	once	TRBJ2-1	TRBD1	TGTGCCAGCAGGCAAGGGACAGGGAGCTACAATGAGCAGTTCTTC	CASRQGTGSYNEQFF
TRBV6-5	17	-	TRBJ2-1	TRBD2	TGTGCCAGCAGTTACCCCAAACGACTAGCGGAGACCAATGAGCAGTTCTTC	CASSYPKRLAETNEQFF
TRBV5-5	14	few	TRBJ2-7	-	TGTGCCAGCAGCTTAGAGTCGGCCTCCTACGAGCAGTACTTC	CASSLESASYEQYF
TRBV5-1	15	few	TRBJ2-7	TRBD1	TGCGCCAGCAGCTTGGTTGGGGACAGTGCGCGCGAGCAGTACTTC	CASSLVGDSAREQYF
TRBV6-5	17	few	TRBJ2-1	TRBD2	TGTGCCAGCAGTTACTCGAGAGGAAGCGGGAGCGTCAATGAGCAGTTCTTC	CASSYSRGSGSVNEQFF
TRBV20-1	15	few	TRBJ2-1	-	TGCAGTGCTAGAGATCCCGGGAGCTCCTACAATGAGCAGTTCTTC	CSARDPGSSYNEQFF
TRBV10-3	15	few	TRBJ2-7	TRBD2	TGTGCCACGCTTGGGAACCGGGACTACTGCTACGAGCAGTACTTC	CATLGNRDYCYEQYF
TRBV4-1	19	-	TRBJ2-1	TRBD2	TGCGCCAGCAGCCATTTAGCGGGAGGGCCCATCTCCCCCTACAATGAGCAGTTCTTC	CASSHLAGGPISPYNEQFF
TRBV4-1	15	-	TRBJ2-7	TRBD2	TGCGCCAGCAGCCAATACCTAGCGGGGTCATACGAGCAGTACTTC	CASSQYLAGSYEQYF
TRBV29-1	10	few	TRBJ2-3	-	TGCAGCGGAACAGCCGGGAGGCAGTATTTT	CSGTAGRQYF
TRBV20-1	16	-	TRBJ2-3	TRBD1	TGCAGTGCTAGGGACAGGGGCAGGGGGAACACAGATACGCAGTATTTT	CSARDRGRGNTDTQYF
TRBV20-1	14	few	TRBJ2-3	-	TGCAGTGCGGTAACGGCCCCTAGCACAGATACGCAGTATTTT	CSAVTAPSTDTQYF
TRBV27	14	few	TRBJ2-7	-	TGTGCCAGCAGTCTGTCAGCCGGGCTAGGGGAGCAGTACTTC	CASSLSAGLGEQYF
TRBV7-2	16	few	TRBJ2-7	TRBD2	TGTGCCAGCAGAAACGGTAGCGGGACGGTTTCCTACGAGCAGTACTTC	CASRNGSGTVSYEQYF
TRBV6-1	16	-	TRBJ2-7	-	TGTGCCAGCAGTCCCTACTTCGGGACACCTACTTGGGAGCAGTACTTC	CASSPYFGTPTWEQYF
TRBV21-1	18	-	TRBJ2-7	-	TGTGCCAGCAGCAATTACAGGACTAGCGAGTATCTACCCTACGAGCAGTACTTC	CASSNYRTSEYLPYEQYF
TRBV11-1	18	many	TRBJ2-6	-	TGTGCCAGCAGCTCCTCAGGGCAACACAGCTCTGGGGCCAACGTCCTGACTTTC	CASSSSGQHSSGANVLTF
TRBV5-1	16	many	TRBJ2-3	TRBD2	TGCGCCAGCAGGGGACTAGCGGGAGGACCCCCAGATACGCAGTATTTT	CASRGLAGGPPDTQYF
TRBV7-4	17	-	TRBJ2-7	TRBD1	TGTGCCAGCAGCTTAGCGCTAATTCTGGACAGGTCCTACGAGCAGTACTTC	CASSLALILDRSYEQYF
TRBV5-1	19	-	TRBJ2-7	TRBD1	TGCGCCAGCAGCCCAACGGCCAAGGGGGCTCCAAGGAGGTACTACGAGCAGTACTTC	CASSPTAKGAPRRYYEQYF
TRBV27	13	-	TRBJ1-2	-	TGTGCCAGCAGTGGTTTGGGATCGAAAGGCTACACCTTC	CASSGLGSKGYTF
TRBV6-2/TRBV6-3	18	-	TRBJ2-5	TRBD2	TGTGCCAGCAGTTTCTCGGGACTAGCGGGATTGTACCAAGAGACCCAGTACTTC	CASSFSGLAGLYQETQYF
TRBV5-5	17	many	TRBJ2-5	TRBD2	TGTGCCAGCAGCTTGCGACCGACTAGCGGGAGATCGGAGACCCAGTACTTC	CASSLRPTSGRSETQYF
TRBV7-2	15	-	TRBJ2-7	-	TGTGCCAGCAGCTTAGAGGGGATTCCTTTATACGAGCAGTACTTC	CASSLEGIPLYEQYF
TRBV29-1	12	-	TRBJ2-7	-	TGCAGCGCGAGGACAGTCATCTACGAGCAGTACTTC	CSARTVIYEQYF
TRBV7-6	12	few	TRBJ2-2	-	TGTGCCAGCAGCTCCGGCACTTCGGAGCTGTTTTTT	CASSSGTSELFF
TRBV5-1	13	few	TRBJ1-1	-	TGCGCCAGCAGCGTGACACCGTCCCCTGAAGCTTTCTTT	CASSVTPSPEAFF
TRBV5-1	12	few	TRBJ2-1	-	TGCGCCAGCAGCGCGACAGACAATGAGCAGTTCTTC	CASSATDNEQFF
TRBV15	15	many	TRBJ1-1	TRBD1	TGTGCCACCAGCAGAGATACAGGGGTTGACACTGAAGCTTTCTTT	CATSRDTGVDTEAFF
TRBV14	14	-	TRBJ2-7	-	TGTGCCAGCAGCCAAGTTGATCGCGTCTACGAGCAGTACTTC	CASSQVDRVYEQYF
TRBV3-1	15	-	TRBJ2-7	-	TGTGCCAGCAGCCCATGGGGGCTGCGTCTCGACGAGCAGTACTTC	CASSPWGLRLDEQYF
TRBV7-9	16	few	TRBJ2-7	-	TGTGCCAGCAGCTTAATCGGCCAGGGCGGCTCCTACGAGCAGTACTTC	CASSLIGQGGSYEQYF
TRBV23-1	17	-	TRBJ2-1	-	TGCGCCAGCAGTCCATTGCGTTGGGGAAGTTCCTACAATGAGCAGTTCTTC	CASSPLRWGSSYNEQFF
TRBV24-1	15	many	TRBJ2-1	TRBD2	TGTGCCACCAGTGATCTAGCGGGAGAGTTAGAGGAGCAGTTCTTC	CATSDLAGELEEQFF
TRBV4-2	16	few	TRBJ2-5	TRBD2	TGTGCCAGCAGCCTAACCGGGACTAGCGATGAAGAGACCCAGTACTTC	CASSLTGTSDEETQYF
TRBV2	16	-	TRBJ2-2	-	TGTGCCAGCAGTTTGGGGGTTCGGGGATTCGGCGGGGAGCTGTTTTTT	CASSLGVRGFGGELFF
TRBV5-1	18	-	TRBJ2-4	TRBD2	TGCGCCAGCAGCCTGGGACTAGCGGGAGTTCTAGCCAAAAACATTCAGTACTTC	CASSLGLAGVLAKNIQYF
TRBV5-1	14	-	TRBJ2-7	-	TGCGCCAGCAGCTTGGGACACCAACCGGATGAGCAGTACTTC	CASSLGHQPDEQYF
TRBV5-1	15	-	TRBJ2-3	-	TGCGCCAGCAGCCGGGGTGGGGGGCCTGGAGATACGCAGTATTTT	CASSRGGGPGDTQYF
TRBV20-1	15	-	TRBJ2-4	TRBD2	TGCAGTGCTAGTGAGCTAGCGGGAGGGCGATACATTCAGTACTTC	CSASELAGGRYIQYF
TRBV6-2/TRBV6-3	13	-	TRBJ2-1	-	TGTGCCAGCACCAGGGTTTCCTACAATGAGCAGTTCTTC	CASTRVSYNEQFF
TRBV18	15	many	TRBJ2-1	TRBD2	TGTGCCAGCTCACCATCCCTAGCGGATATGCATGAGCAGTTCTTC	CASSPSLADMHEQFF
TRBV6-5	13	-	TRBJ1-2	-	TGTGCCAGCAAGGGACGAGTTCTGGACGGCTACACCTTC	CASKGRVLDGYTF
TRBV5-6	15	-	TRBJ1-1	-	TGTGCCAGCAGCTTGGTCGGGCGGACGAACACTGAAGCTTTCTTT	CASSLVGRTNTEAFF